A single sample gave rise to the 14 T cell receptor beta chains below, sequenced in a study of cytomegalovirus exposure and HLA in healthy donors. The method was immunoSEQ multiplex PCR; TCRdb's version includes in-frame clones alone and lacks a portion of them. The sample holds 90,000 to 150,000 clones, 70% to 90% seen once. Sequencing was performed on PBMCs. Every receptor here comes from a woman aged 18-29 years in good health and CMV-seropositive.

This sequence joins TRBV2 and TRBJ1-4, with D maybe TRBD1 (5 bases). The CDR3 totals 14 residues. Germline values: CDR1 SNHLY, CDR2 FYNNEI. The V end was cut by 6 bases, the J end by 1 base, with 9 bases between. The DNA for the CDR3 is TGTGCCAGCAGAAAGACAGTAACTAATGAAAAACTGTTTTTT. Translation gives CASRKTVTNEKLFF. Using reference TRBV2 and TRBJ1-4 for the parts outside the CDR3, the full variable domain is EPEVTQTPSHQVTQMGQEVILRCVPISNHLYFYWYRQILGQKVEFLVSFYNNEISEKSEIFDDQFSVERPDGSNFTLKIRSTKLEDSAMYFCASRKTVTNEKLFFGSGTQLSVL.

J is TRBJ2-3 and V is TRBV7-2, with 8 bases lining up with TRBD2. V was pared by 4 bases and J by 2 bases, with 5 bases of the junction left unmatched. This CDR3 has 15 residues. CDR1 is SGHTA and CDR2 is FQGNSA in the germline V gene. The CDR3 DNA reads TGTGCCAGCAGCTCCGGGACTAGTACCACAGATACGCAGTATTTT. This translates into CASSSGTSTTDTQYF.

The V gene is TRBV7-9, the J gene TRBJ1-2, with TRBD1 matching 8 bases. The V and J ends lost 3 bases and 5 bases, in that order; junction bases with no gene match: 8. This CDR3 has 15 amino acids. CDR1 SEHNR and CDR2 FQNEAQ come from the germline V gene (reference sequence). In DNA, the CDR3 is TGTGCCAGCAGCTTCCGGGACAGGACCTTATATGGCTACACCTTC. It is translated as CASSFRDRTLYGYTF.

This clone was found once. The J gene is TRBJ2-2, the V gene TRBV19, with 7 bases matching TRBD1. J gave up 1 base and V 4 bases, and 0 bases lay outside the gene matches. Per germline, CDR1 LNHDA and CDR2 SQIVND (reference sequence). This CDR3 is 14 amino acids long. As DNA, the CDR3 is TGTGCCAGTAGTAGGACAGGGAACACCGGGGAGCTGTTTTTT. This codes for CASSRTGNTGELFF.

J is TRBJ1-2 and V is TRBV6-1; D is unresolved. Germline CDR1 reads MNHNS; CDR2 reads SASEGT. V gave up 1 base and J gave up 4 bases, with 7 bases separating them. The CDR3 contains 13 residues. In DNA form, the CDR3 reads TGTGCCAGCAGTGAAGTTCCCCGCTATGGCTACACCTTC. This gives the protein CASSEVPRYGYTF.

The chain employs TRBV5-1 and TRBJ1-1; 8 bases fit TRBD1. This CDR3 has 16 amino acids. The germline V gene has CDR1 SGHRS and CDR2 YFSETQ. J gave up 5 bases and V 4 bases, and 13 bases lay outside the gene matches. In DNA, the CDR3 is TGCGCCAGCAGCCCGATCTCCGGGACAGGCTTAACTGAAGCTTTCTTT. It yields the protein CASSPISGTGLTEAFF.

This clone was recorded a few times. The chain links TRBV5-1 to TRBJ1-1; 7 bases align to TRBD1. V shed 6 bases and J 1 base; nucleotides not matched to a gene: 3. Per the germline V gene, CDR1 is SGHRS and CDR2 is YFSETQ. CDR3 length equals 13 residues. The CDR3 loop reads CASKGQRNTEAFF. For the CDR3, the DNA is TGCGCCAGCAAGGGACAGCGGAACACTGAAGCTTTCTTT. The full variable domain, completed using reference TRBV5-1 and TRBJ1-1, is KAGVTQTPRYLIKTRGQQVTLSCSPISGHRSVSWYQQTPGQGLQFLFEYFSETQRNKGNFPGRFSGRQFSNSRSEMNVSTLELGDSALYLCASKGQRNTEAFFGQGTRLTVV.

This rearrangement joins TRBV2 to TRBJ2-1, with 15 bases lining up with TRBD2. From germline, CDR1 is SNHLY and CDR2 FYNNEI. V trimming: 8 bases; J trimming: 7 bases; junction bases outside the gene matches: 6. CDR3 length: 15 amino acids. CDR3 coding DNA: TGTGCCAGCTCCCCAGGGACTAGCGGGAGGAATGAGCAGTTCTTC. It yields the protein CASSPGTSGRNEQFF. The full variable domain, with the rest looked up from reference TRBV2 and TRBJ2-1, is EPEVTQTPSHQVTQMGQEVILRCVPISNHLYFYWYRQILGQKVEFLVSFYNNEISEKSEIFDDQFSVERPDGSNFTLKIRSTKLEDSAMYFCASSPGTSGRNEQFFGPGTRLTVL.

The chain combines TRBV7-8 with TRBJ2-7; D perhaps matches TRBD2 (6 bases). From germline, CDR1 is SGHVS and CDR2 FQNEAQ. The CDR3 loop spans 13 amino acids. Trimming pared 5 bases from V and 0 bases from J, leaving 8 bases between. The CDR3 bases are TGTGCCAGCAGCGGGGGGTTCTCCTACGAGCAGTACTTC. Translated: CASSGGFSYEQYF.

V gene TRBV18 combines with J gene TRBJ1-3; D may be TRBD1 (5 bases). The germline V gene has CDR1 KGHSH and CDR2 LQKENI. V lost 1 base and J lost 0, with 10 bases in between. The CDR3 spans 16 residues. The CDR3 here is CASSPRTPDSGNTIYF. For the CDR3, the DNA is TGTGCCAGCTCACCACGGACACCGGACTCTGGAAACACCATATATTTT. The full variable domain, rest sourced from reference TRBV18 and TRBJ1-3, is NAGVMQNPRHLVRRRGQEARLRCSPMKGHSHVYWYRQLPEEGLKFMVYLQKENIIDESGMPKERFSAEFPKEGPSILRIQQVVRGDSAAYFCASSPRTPDSGNTIYFGEGSWLTVV.

V is TRBV7-9 and J is TRBJ2-7; 15 nucleotides line up with TRBD2. The CDR3 totals 15 residues. Germline CDR1 reads SEHNR; CDR2 reads FQNEAQ (reference sequence). Trimming took 4 bases from V and 6 from J; bases not matched to a gene: 4. The CDR3 region has the DNA TGTGCCAGCAGCTCGGCGGGACTAGCGGGAGGCGAGCAGTACTTC. The encoded protein is CASSSAGLAGGEQYF.

V usage is TRBV5-5 and J usage is TRBJ1-2, with D hard to call. V shed 1 base and J shed 2 bases, with 9 bases lying between them. The CDR3 has 14 residues. Per germline, CDR1 SGHKS and CDR2 YYEKEE (reference sequence). The chain's CDR3 is CASSLYPENYGYTF. The CDR3 DNA follows: TGTGCCAGCAGCTTGTATCCAGAAAACTATGGCTACACCTTC.

The V call is TRBV19, the J call TRBJ1-1; TRBD1 agrees at 9 bases. The CDR3 is 15 amino acids. V lost 5 bases to trimming and J lost 0 bases; unmatched junction nucleotides: 4. The germline V gene encodes CDR1 LNHDA and CDR2 SQIVND (reference sequence). The CDR3: CASSPRTGVNTEAFF. The CDR3 nucleotides read TGTGCCAGTAGTCCTCGGACAGGGGTGAACACTGAAGCTTTCTTT.

This chain links TRBV30 with TRBJ1-2; TRBD1 agrees at 8 bases. V lost 4 bases to trimming and J lost 5 bases; unmatched junction nucleotides: 9. This CDR3 has 14 residues. The germline V gene has CDR1 GTSNPN and CDR2 SVGIG (reference sequence). The CDR3 region has the DNA TGTGCCTGGAATTTAGGGGACAGGACGTATGGCTACACCTTC. It yields the protein CAWNLGDRTYGYTF.